This T cell receptor (beta chain) derives from a study of cytomegalovirus exposure and HLA in healthy donors. Whole-study results and caveats: The tendency of first-cohort TCR clusters to co-occur in the 130 or so validation repertoires was identified by a subsequent analysis. High specificity and sensitivity for cytomegalovirus status were reported for the classifier. The study flagged some 170 TCR beta chains as cytomegalovirus-associated.

A note on this clone: The target antigen is unknown.

Germline V gene lookup returns CDR1 MNHNS and CDR2 SASEGT. This CDR3 is 14 amino acids long. V lost 4 bases and J 6 bases, leaving 15 bases between the germline ends. Assay: immunoSEQ multiplex PCR; the TCRdb copy retains only in-frame clones and omits some. The sample contains about 170,000 clones, about 87% of which appear only once. This receptor was obtained from a woman aged 25 to 39 in good health and CMV-seronegative. V and J are TRBV6-1 and TRBJ1-2, with D possibly TRBD1 on 6 matching bases. Sequencing used PBMCs. The CDR3: CASSATGTINGYTF. CDR3 bases: TGTGCCAGCAGTGCCACCGGGACAATCAATGGCTACACCTTC.